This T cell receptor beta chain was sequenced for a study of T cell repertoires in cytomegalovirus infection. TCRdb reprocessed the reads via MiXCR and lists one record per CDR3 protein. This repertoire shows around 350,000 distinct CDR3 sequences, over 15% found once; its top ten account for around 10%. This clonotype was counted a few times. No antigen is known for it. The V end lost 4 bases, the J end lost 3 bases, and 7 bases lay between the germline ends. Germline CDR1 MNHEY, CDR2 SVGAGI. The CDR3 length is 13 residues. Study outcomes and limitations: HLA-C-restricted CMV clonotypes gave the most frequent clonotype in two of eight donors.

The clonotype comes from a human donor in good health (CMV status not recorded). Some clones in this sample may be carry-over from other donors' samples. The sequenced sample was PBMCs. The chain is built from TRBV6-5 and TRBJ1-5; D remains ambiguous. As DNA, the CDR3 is TGTGCCAGCAGTTCCCAGCTCAATCAGCCCCAGCATTTT. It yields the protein CASSSQLNQPQHF.